This note documents a single T cell receptor (beta chain) sequence. The record originates from a study of T cell changes during pregnancy in multiple sclerosis. CDR3 length: 14 residues. The V gene lost 5 bases and the J gene lost 8 bases, with 15 bases spanning the gap. The germline gives CDR1 SGHAT, CDR2 FQDESV (reference sequence). Assay: immunoSEQ multiplex PCR; the TCRdb copy retains only in-frame clones and omits some. The table has roughly 80,000 clones, around 90% seen once; the top ten hold under 1.5%. This specimen consisted of peripheral blood, obtained before pregnancy. The chain has TRBV11-1 and TRBJ1-4; D not resolved. This TCR was recovered from a female donor with multiple sclerosis, enrolled in a pregnancy study. The CDR3 region has the DNA TGTGCCAGCAGCGTCAAGAGGGTTGGGGAAAAACTGTTTTTT. The encoded protein is CASSVKRVGEKLFF.